These 20 T cell receptor beta chains share one sample of origin, sequenced in a study of T cells of healthy individuals. From the 5' RACE reads, TCRdb called clonotypes with MiXCR, one entry per CDR3 protein. Among about 82,000 distinct CDR3 sequences listed, about 4.8% were seen once. Source of these receptors: a female donor in good health.

The V call is TRBV7-2, the J call TRBJ2-5; a weak D match, TRBD2 (7 bases). V gave up 2 bases and J gave up 2 bases, with 15 bases separating them. The CDR3 is 16 residues long. The V gene's germline CDR1 is SGHTA and CDR2 FQGNSA. CDR3 region: CASSLYRGGVQETQYF. CDR3 sequence (DNA): TGTGCCAGCAGCTTATACCGCGGGGGCGTTCAAGAGACCCAGTACTTC.

At least ten counts were recorded for this clonotype. The J gene is TRBJ2-3, the V gene TRBV28; D might be TRBD1 (6 bases). In germline, CDR1 is MDHEN, CDR2 SYDVKM. The CDR3 consists of 14 residues. V lost 6 bases to trimming and J lost 0 bases, with 10 bases between them. CDR3 loop: CASSHRVSTDTQYF. The CDR3 DNA sequence: TGTGCCAGCAGCCACAGGGTTAGCACAGATACGCAGTATTTT.

In this sample, this clonotype turned up many times. The V gene is TRBV20-1, the J gene TRBJ1-2; D is ambiguous. The V gene lost 3 bases and the J gene lost 3 bases, with 8 bases spanning the gap. Germline loops: CDR1 DFQATT, CDR2 SNEGSKA (reference sequence). This CDR3 is 12 amino acids long. Here the CDR3 DNA reads TGCAGTGCTAGTCTGTCCGACTATGGCTACACCTTC. Translated, it gives CSASLSDYGYTF.

The J gene is TRBJ2-3, the V gene TRBV6-4, with D unclear. This CDR3 contains 10 residues. The germline gives CDR1 MRHNA, CDR2 SNTAGT. V was shortened by 6 bases and J by 6 bases, with 4 bases between the two germline ends. The CDR3 DNA sequence: TGTGCCAGCAGGGTGGATACGCAGTATTTT. The encoded protein is CASRVDTQYF.

The gene calls are TRBV27 and TRBJ1-1; D is ambiguous. V gave up 5 bases and J gave up 1 base, with 11 bases separating them. Germline CDR1 is MNHEY and CDR2 is SMNVEV (reference sequence). The CDR3 contains 14 residues. CDR3 nucleotides: TGTGCCAGCAGTCGTGGGATTTGGAACACTGAAGCTTTCTTT. Translating gives CASSRGIWNTEAFF.

This clonotype was counted between two and nine times. The genes are TRBV4-3 and TRBJ2-1, with 11 bases aligning to TRBD2. The CDR3 is 18 amino acids. V lost 0 bases, J lost 0 bases, and 4 bases stayed unmatched. Germline values: CDR1 LGHNA, CDR2 YSLEER. CDR3 protein: CASSQEFLAGGSYNEQFF. The CDR3 bases are TGCGCCAGCAGCCAAGAATTTCTAGCGGGAGGCTCCTACAATGAGCAGTTCTTC.

The chain combines TRBV4-2 with TRBJ2-2; TRBD1 is a possible D gene (5 bases). The ends were cut back, 5 bases at V and 5 bases at J, with 24 bases in the middle. Germline loops: CDR1 LGHNA, CDR2 YNFKEQ. The length of the CDR3 is 18 residues. The CDR3 loop is CASSSTLGVTVETGELFF. Written as DNA, the CDR3 is TGTGCCAGCAGCTCCACGCTTGGGGTGACAGTGGAGACCGGGGAGCTGTTTTTT.

The gene calls are TRBV5-5 and TRBJ1-1; tentatively, D is TRBD1 (5 bases). Trimming shortened V by 4 bases and J by 4 bases, and 14 bases separated the two germline ends. CDR3 length: 14 residues. Germline loops: CDR1 SGHKS, CDR2 YYEKEE (reference sequence). The CDR3 sequence: CASSPGRLFTEAFF. The CDR3 DNA reads as TGTGCCAGCAGCCCGGGACGGTTGTTCACTGAAGCTTTCTTT.

The sample holds a few counts of this clonotype. The genes are TRBV3-1 and TRBJ1-5, with a weak D call TRBD1 (5 bases). Trimming pared 0 bases from V and 7 bases from J, leaving 13 bases between. CDR3 size: 15 residues. CDR1 LGHDT and CDR2 YNNKEL come from the germline V gene (reference sequence). This CDR3 reads CASSQDLGEGQPQHF. The CDR3, as DNA: TGTGCCAGCAGCCAAGATCTAGGGGAGGGACAGCCCCAGCATTTT.

This clonotype has a handful of counts. The chain recombines TRBV20-1 with TRBJ1-1, with a tentative D call TRBD1 (6 bases). The CDR3 contains 13 residues. Looked up from germline, CDR1 is DFQATT and CDR2 is SNEGSKA (reference sequence). The ends were cut back, 3 bases at V and 5 bases at J, with 13 bases in the middle. CDR3: CSASGGTRTEAFF. As DNA, the CDR3 is TGCAGTGCTAGCGGTGGGACAAGGACTGAAGCTTTCTTT.

The genes are TRBV7-2 and TRBJ1-5; the match to TRBD1 covers 8 bases. V trimming: 5 bases; J trimming: 3 bases; junction bases outside the gene matches: 3. Germline CDR1 SGHTA, CDR2 FQGNSA. The CDR3 totals 14 residues. CDR3 nucleotide sequence: TGTGCCAGCAGCCGGACAGGGAACAATCAGCCCCAGCATTTT. Its protein is CASSRTGNNQPQHF.

This clonotype has at least ten counts. The rearrangement uses TRBV7-3 and TRBJ2-2; 13 positions match TRBD2. Trimming removed 2 bases from V and 6 bases from J; junction bases left unmatched: 9. This CDR3 has 18 amino acids. Germline loops: CDR1 SGHTA, CDR2 FQGTGA. The CDR3 DNA sequence: TGTGCCAGCAGCTTAGGGGGACTAGCGGGAACGGGATCCGGGGAGCTGTTTTTT. Encoded protein: CASSLGGLAGTGSGELFF. The full variable domain, completed using reference TRBV7-3 and TRBJ2-2, is GAGVSQTPSNKVTEKGKYVELRCDPISGHTALYWYRQSLGQGPEFLIYFQGTGAADDSGLPNDRFFAVRPEGSVSTLKIQRTERGDSAVYLCASSLGGLAGTGSGELFFGEGSRLTVL.

This clonotype has at least ten counts. The chain couples TRBV27 to TRBJ1-2, with 10 positions matching TRBD1. CDR1 and CDR2 (germline): MNHEY, SMNVEV (reference sequence). This CDR3 has 18 amino acids. J lost 4 bases, V lost 8 bases, and 19 bases had no gene match. The CDR3 bases are TGTGCCAGCGCTACTTCTAAAGGGGACAGGGGTCTTTCCTATGGCTACACCTTC. It encodes CASATSKGDRGLSYGYTF.

In its sample, this clonotype was seen many times. V gene TRBV6-2 or TRBV6-3 combines with J gene TRBJ2-1; D call uncertain. Germline CDR1 reads MNHEY; CDR2 reads SVGEGT. V lost 5 bases, J lost 0 bases, and 26 bases lay in between. The CDR3 covers 20 residues. The CDR3 here is CASSLMRLPKKYSSYNEQFF. Written as DNA, the CDR3 is TGTGCCAGCAGTCTAATGCGGCTACCTAAAAAGTATAGCTCCTACAATGAGCAGTTCTTC.

This clonotype showed up many times. The rearrangement links TRBV7-2 to TRBJ2-2, with D possibly being TRBD2 (6 bases). The CDR3 is 14 residues long. Between the trimmed V and J ends, which lost 3 bases and 4 bases, there was a span of 9 bases. From germline, CDR1 is SGHTA and CDR2 FQGNSA. The DNA of the CDR3 is TGTGCCAGCAGCTTCGGGGGTGGCACCGGGGAGCTGTTTTTT. Translated: CASSFGGGTGELFF.

This clonotype was counted many times. This chain's CDR3 is CSASRESWSDTQYF. For the CDR3, the DNA is TGCAGTGCTAGTCGGGAGTCATGGTCAGATACGCAGTATTTT. The chain employs TRBV20-1 and TRBJ2-3; a possible D gene is TRBD2 (6 bases). The ends were cut back, 3 bases at V and 4 bases at J, with 14 bases in the middle. Germline V CDR1 and CDR2: DFQATT, SNEGSKA (reference sequence). The CDR3 length is 14 residues.

The table lists this clonotype with many counts. This chain uses TRBV7-2 with TRBJ2-1; 8 bases fit TRBD2. CDR3 size: 18 residues. Germline trimming cut 1 base from V and 0 bases from J; bases unmatched to any gene: 8. Germline V gene data show CDR1 as SGHTA and CDR2 as FQGNSA. Written as DNA, the CDR3 is TGTGCCAGCAGCTTAGTAGGTAGCGGGATGAGCTCCTACAATGAGCAGTTCTTC. Its translation: CASSLVGSGMSSYNEQFF.

This clonotype occurred many times. J is TRBJ1-5 and V is TRBV9; 7 nucleotides match TRBD1. This CDR3 comprises 16 residues. The V gene's germline CDR1 is SGDLS and CDR2 YYNGEE. V was clipped by 2 bases and J by 3 bases; unmatched bases: 8. The CDR3 loop is CASSVKTGNSNQPQHF. Here the CDR3 DNA reads TGTGCCAGCAGCGTTAAGACAGGGAATTCCAATCAGCCCCAGCATTTT. Filled out from reference TRBV9 and TRBJ1-5, the complete variable domain reads DSGVTQTPKHLITATGQRVTLRCSPRSGDLSVYWYQQSLDQGLQFLIQYYNGEERAKGNILERFSAQQFPDLHSELNLSSLELGDSALYFCASSVKTGNSNQPQHFGDGTRLSIL.

This clonotype was seen repeatedly, ten times or more. The CDR3 DNA sequence: TGTGCCAGCAGACGTGGTTTAATGGCGGTGAACACTGAAGCTTTCTTT. Its protein product is CASRRGLMAVNTEAFF. The chain has TRBV28 and TRBJ1-1, with D unclear. CDR3 length equals 16 residues. V gave up 6 bases and J gave up 0 bases, with 17 bases separating them. Germline V lookup: CDR1 MDHEN, CDR2 SYDVKM.

This clonotype occurred many times. The rearrangement links TRBV5-1 to TRBJ2-1, with D possibly called TRBD1 or TRBD2 (5 bases each). This CDR3 spans 14 amino acids. Per germline, CDR1 SGHRS and CDR2 YFSETQ. Trimming shortened V by 1 base and J by 4 bases, and 9 bases separated the two germline ends. DNA for the CDR3: TGCGCCAGCAGCTTGATAGGGGAGTACAATGAGCAGTTCTTC. Its translation is CASSLIGEYNEQFF.